Reported below is one T cell receptor beta chain. Method: immunoSEQ multiplex PCR; TCRdb's copy keeps in-frame clones and lacks some. The data hold around 50,000 clones, with about 90% observed a single time. This sample is part of a study of graft-versus-host responses after intestinal transplantation. Study in general: In this cohort, recipients had multivisceral, liver-intestinal, or isolated intestinal transplants. Every one of the recipients received anti-thymocyte globulin induction and afterwards took tacrolimus and steroids for around 3 years.

The clonotype was recovered from a human patient who received an intestinal transplant, so some T cells may come from the graft donor. Source: PBMCs, taken 26 days after transplant.

The DNA for the CDR3 is TGTGCCAGCAGCTTTATAGGACAGGGGGTAGTGGGAGAGACCCAGTACTTC. Protein product: CASSFIGQGVVGETQYF. This chain joins TRBV7-9 and TRBJ2-5, with 10 bases identical to TRBD1. The germline gives CDR1 SEHNR, CDR2 FQNEAQ (reference sequence). The CDR3 has 17 residues. After removal of 3 bases from V and 4 bases from J, the junction contained 11 bases not matched to a gene.